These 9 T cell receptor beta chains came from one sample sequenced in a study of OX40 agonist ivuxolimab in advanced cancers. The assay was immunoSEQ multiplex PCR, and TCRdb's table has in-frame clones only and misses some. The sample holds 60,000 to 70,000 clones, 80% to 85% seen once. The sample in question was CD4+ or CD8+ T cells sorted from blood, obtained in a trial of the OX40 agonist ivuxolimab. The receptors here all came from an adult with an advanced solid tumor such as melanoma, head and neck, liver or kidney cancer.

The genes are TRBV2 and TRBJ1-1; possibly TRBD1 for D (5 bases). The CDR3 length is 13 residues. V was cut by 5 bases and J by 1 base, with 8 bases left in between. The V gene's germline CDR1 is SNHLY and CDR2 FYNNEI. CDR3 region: CASSFQGNTEAFF. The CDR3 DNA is TGTGCCAGCAGTTTTCAGGGGAACACTGAAGCTTTCTTT. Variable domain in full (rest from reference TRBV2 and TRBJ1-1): EPEVTQTPSHQVTQMGQEVILRCVPISNHLYFYWYRQILGQKVEFLVSFYNNEISEKSEIFDDQFSVERPDGSNFTLKIRSTKLEDSAMYFCASSFQGNTEAFFGQGTRLTVV.

The CDR3 reads CASSLEASEAFF. CDR3 DNA: TGTGCCAGCAGCTTAGAGGCCTCGGAAGCTTTCTTT. The chain links TRBV7-7 to TRBJ1-1, with no clear D. V lost 1 base to trimming and J lost 8 bases, with 8 bases between them. The CDR3 consists of 12 residues. CDR1 and CDR2 from the germline V gene are SSHAT and FNYEAQ (reference sequence).

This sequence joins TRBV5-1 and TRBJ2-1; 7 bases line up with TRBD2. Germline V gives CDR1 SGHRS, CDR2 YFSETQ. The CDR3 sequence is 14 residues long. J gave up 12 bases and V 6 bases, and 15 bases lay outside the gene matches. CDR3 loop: CASTSTAGEKGQFF. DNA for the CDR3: TGCGCCAGCACCTCAACGGCGGGGGAGAAGGGGCAGTTCTTC.

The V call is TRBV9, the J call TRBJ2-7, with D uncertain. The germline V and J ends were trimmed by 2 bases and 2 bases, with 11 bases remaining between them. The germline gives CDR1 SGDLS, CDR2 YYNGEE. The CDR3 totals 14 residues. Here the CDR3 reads CASSVGPRAYEQYF. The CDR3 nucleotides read TGTGCCAGCAGCGTCGGACCAAGGGCCTACGAGCAGTACTTC.

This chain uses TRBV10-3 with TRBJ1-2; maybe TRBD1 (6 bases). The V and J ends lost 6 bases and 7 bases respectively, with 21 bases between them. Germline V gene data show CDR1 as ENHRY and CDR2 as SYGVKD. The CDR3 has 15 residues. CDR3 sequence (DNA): TGTGCCATCAGAAAGGAGGCCGGGACAAGGAGTGGCTACACCTTC. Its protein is CAIRKEAGTRSGYTF.

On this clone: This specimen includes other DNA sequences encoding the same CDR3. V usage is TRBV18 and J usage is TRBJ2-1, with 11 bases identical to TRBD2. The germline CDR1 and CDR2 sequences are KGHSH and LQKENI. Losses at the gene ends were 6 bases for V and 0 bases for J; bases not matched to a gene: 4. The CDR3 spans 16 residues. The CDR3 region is CASSPLAGGSYNEQFF. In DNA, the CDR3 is TGTGCCAGCTCGCCTCTAGCGGGGGGCTCCTACAATGAGCAGTTCTTC.

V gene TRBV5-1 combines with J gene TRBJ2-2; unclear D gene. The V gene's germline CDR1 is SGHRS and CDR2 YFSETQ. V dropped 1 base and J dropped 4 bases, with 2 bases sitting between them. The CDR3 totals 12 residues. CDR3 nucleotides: TGCGCCAGCAGCTTGAGCACCGGGGAGCTGTTTTTT. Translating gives CASSLSTGELFF.

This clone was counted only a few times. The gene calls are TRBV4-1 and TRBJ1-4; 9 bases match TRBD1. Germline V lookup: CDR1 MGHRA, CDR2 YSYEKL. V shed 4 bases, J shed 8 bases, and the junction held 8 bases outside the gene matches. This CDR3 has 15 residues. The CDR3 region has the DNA TGCGCCAGCAGCCCTGGCGGGACAGGGAACGAAAAACTGTTTTTT. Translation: CASSPGGTGNEKLFF.

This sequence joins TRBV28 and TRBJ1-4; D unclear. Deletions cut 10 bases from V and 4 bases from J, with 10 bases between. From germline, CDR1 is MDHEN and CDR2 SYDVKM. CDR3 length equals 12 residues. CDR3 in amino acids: CATRLVNEKLFF. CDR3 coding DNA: TGTGCCACCCGTTTGGTTAATGAAAAACTGTTTTTT.